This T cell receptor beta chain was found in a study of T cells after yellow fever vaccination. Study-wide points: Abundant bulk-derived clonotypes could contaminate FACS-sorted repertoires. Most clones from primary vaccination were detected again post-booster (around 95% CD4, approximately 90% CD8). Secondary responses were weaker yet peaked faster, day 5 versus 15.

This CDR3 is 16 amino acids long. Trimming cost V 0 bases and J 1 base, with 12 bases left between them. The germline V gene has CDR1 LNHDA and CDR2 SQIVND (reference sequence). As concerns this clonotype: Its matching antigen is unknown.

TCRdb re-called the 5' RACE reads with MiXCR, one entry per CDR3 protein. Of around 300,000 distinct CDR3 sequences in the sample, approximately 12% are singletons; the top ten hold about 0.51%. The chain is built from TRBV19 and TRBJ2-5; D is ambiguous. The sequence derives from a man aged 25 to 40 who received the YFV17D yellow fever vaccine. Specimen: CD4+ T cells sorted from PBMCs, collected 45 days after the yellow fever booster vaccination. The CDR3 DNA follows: TGTGCCAGTAGTATAGAGGGTGGGCAGCTCCAAGAGACCCAGTACTTC. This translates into CASSIEGGQLQETQYF. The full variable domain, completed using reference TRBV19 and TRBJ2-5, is DGGITQSPKYLFRKEGQNVTLSCEQNLNHDAMYWYRQDPGQGLRLIYYSQIVNDFQKGDIAEGYSVSREKKESFPLTVTSAQKNPTAFYLCASSIEGGQLQETQYFGPGTRLLVL.